This T cell receptor beta chain stems from a study of radiation and T cells in renal cell carcinoma. Study results and caveats: From baseline, blood top tumor clonotypes peaked at 2 weeks post-radiation. Sampling covered only 0.9 to 1 g of each tumor. Dominant CDR3 motifs occupied more repertoire in irradiated than control tumors.

The protocol was immunoSEQ multiplex PCR, while the TCRdb copy is restricted to in-frame clones and leaves out a portion. This repertoire shows around 19,000 clones, about 50% found once; its top ten account for approximately 10%. The germline gives CDR1 SGHRS, CDR2 YFSETQ. V lost 2 bases and J lost 7, with 4 bases in between. The CDR3 has 11 amino acids. The treatment denotes: 15 Gy SBRT to primary tumor, nephrectomy 4 weeks later. Nephrectomy followed 15 Gy stereotactic body radiation by 4 weeks. About this clone: The target antigen is unknown.

This receptor was identified in a man over 45 with renal cell carcinoma. The chain combines TRBV5-1 with TRBJ2-1; D is ambiguous. The specimen comprised tumor tissue, sampled from a patient whose treatment included radiotherapy and nephrectomy. As DNA, the CDR3 is TGCGCCAGCAGCTTAGCGAATGAGCAGTTCTTC. This gives the protein CASSLANEQFF.